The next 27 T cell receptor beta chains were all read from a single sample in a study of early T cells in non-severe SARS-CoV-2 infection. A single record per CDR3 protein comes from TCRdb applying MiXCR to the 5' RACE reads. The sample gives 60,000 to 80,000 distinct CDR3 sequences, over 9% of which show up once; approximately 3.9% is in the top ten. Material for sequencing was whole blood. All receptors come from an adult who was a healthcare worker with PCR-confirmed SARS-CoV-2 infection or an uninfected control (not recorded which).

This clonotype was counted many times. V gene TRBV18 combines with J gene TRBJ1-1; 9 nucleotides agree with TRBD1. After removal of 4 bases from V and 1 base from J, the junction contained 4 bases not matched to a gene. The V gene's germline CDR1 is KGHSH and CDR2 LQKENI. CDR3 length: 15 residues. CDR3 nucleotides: TGTGCCAGCTCACTGGGACAGGGAACGAACACTGAAGCTTTCTTT. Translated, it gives CASSLGQGTNTEAFF.

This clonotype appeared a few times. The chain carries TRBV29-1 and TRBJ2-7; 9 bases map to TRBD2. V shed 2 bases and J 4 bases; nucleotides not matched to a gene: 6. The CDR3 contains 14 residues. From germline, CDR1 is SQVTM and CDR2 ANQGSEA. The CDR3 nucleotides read TGCAGCGTTGAATTTAGCGGGAGTCGGTACGAGCAGTACTTC. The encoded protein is CSVEFSGSRYEQYF.

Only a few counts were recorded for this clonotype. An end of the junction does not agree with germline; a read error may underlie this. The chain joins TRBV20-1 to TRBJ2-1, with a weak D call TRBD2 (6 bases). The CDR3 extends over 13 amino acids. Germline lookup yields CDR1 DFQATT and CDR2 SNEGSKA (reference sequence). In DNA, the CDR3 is TGTACCGCTCTAGCGCCACGTGGGAATGAGCAGTTCTTC. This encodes CTALAPRGNEQFF.

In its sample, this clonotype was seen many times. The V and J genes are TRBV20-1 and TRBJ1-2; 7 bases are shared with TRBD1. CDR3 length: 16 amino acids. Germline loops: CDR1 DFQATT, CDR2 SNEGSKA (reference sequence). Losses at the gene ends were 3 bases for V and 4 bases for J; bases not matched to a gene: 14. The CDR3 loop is CSASPPGTEGSYGYTF. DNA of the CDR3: TGCAGTGCTAGCCCCCCCGGGACAGAAGGGTCCTATGGCTACACCTTC.

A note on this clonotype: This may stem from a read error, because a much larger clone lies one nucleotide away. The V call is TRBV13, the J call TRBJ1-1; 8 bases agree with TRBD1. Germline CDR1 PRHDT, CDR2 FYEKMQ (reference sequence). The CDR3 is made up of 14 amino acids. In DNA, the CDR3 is TGTGCCGGCAGCTCGGACAGGGTGTACACTGAAGCTTTCTTT. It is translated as CAGSSDRVYTEAFF.

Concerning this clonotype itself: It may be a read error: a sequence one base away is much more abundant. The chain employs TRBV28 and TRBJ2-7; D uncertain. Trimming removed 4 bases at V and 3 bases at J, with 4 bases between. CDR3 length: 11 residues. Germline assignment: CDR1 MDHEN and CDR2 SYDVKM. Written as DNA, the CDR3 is TGTGCCAGCAGTTCGGGCTACGAGCAGTACTTC. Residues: CASSSGYEQYF.

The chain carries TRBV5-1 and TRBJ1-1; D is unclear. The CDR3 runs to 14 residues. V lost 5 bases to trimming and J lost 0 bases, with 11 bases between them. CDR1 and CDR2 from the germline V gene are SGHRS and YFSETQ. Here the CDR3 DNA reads TGCGCCAGCAGTTTCTGGACCCTGAACACTGAAGCTTTCTTT. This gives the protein CASSFWTLNTEAFF. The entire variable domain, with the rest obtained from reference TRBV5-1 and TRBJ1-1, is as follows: KAGVTQTPRYLIKTRGQQVTLSCSPISGHRSVSWYQQTPGQGLQFLFEYFSETQRNKGNFPGRFSGRQFSNSRSEMNVSTLELGDSALYLCASSFWTLNTEAFFGQGTRLTVV.

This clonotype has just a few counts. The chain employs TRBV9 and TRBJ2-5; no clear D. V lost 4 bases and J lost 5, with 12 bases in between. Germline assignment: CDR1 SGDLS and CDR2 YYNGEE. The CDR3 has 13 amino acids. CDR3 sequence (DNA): TGTGCCAGCAGCCTAAGAACCGGGGAGACCCAGTACTTC. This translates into CASSLRTGETQYF.

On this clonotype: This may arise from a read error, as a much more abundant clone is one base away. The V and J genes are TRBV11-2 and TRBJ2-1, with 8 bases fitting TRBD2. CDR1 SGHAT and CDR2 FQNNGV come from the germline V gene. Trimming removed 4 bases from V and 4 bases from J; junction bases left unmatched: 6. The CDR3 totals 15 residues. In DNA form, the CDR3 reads TGTGCCAGCAGCTCAAGCGGGGGCGATTACAATGAGCAGTTCTTC. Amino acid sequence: CASSSSGGDYNEQFF.

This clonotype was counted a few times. The CDR3 is CASLLISGTTGELFF. The CDR3 bases are TGTGCCAGCCTCCTGATCAGCGGGACGACCGGGGAGCTGTTTTTT. The rearrangement joins TRBV28 to TRBJ2-2; 7 bases are shared with TRBD2. After removal of 8 bases from V and 5 bases from J, the junction contained 11 bases not matched to a gene. The germline gives CDR1 MDHEN, CDR2 SYDVKM. This CDR3 is built from 15 residues.

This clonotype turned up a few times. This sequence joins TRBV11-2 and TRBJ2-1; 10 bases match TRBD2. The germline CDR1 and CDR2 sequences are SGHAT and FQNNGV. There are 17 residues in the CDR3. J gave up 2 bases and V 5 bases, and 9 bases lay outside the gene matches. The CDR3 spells CASSTTSGLATYNEQFF. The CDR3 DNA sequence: TGTGCCAGCAGCACAACCTCGGGACTAGCGACCTACAATGAGCAGTTCTTC.

The CDR3 sequence is CASSRGLSEAFF. The CDR3 DNA follows: TGTGCCAGCTCAAGGGGTCTTTCTGAAGCTTTCTTT. The rearrangement joins TRBV28 to TRBJ1-1; D might be TRBD1 (5 bases). The CDR3 has 12 residues. Trimming shortened V by 8 bases and J by 6 bases, and 13 bases separated the two germline ends. CDR1 MDHEN and CDR2 SYDVKM come from the germline V gene.

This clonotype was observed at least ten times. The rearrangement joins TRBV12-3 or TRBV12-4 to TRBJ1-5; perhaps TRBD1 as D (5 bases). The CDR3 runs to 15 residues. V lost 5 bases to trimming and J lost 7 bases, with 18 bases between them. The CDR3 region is CASSTGGRGVQPQHF. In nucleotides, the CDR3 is TGTGCCAGCAGTACCGGAGGGAGGGGCGTGCAGCCCCAGCATTTT.

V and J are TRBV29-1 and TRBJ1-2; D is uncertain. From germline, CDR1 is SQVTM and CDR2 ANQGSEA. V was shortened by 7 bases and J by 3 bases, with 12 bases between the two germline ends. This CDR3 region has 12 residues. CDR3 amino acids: CSGLQRHYGYTF. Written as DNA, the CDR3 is TGCAGCGGACTACAGCGCCACTATGGCTACACCTTC.

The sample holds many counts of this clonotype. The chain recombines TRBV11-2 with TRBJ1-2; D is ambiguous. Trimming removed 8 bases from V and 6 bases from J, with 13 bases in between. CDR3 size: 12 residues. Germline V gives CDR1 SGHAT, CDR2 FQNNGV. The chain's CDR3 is CASGRSRHGYTF. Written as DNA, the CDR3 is TGTGCCAGCGGCAGGTCACGACATGGCTACACCTTC.

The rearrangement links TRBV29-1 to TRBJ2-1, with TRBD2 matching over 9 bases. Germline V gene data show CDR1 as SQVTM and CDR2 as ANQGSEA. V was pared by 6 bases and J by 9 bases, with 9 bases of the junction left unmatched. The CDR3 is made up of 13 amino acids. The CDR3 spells CSVRDSGRGEQFF. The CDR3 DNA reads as TGCAGCGTGAGGGATAGCGGGAGAGGTGAGCAGTTCTTC.

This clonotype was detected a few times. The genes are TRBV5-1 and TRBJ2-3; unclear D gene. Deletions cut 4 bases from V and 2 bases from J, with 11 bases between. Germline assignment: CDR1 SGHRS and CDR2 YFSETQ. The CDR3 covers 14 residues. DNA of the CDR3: TGCGCCAGCAGCCCCTTTCAATCCACAGATACGCAGTATTTT. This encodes CASSPFQSTDTQYF. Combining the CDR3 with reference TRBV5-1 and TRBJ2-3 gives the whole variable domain KAGVTQTPRYLIKTRGQQVTLSCSPISGHRSVSWYQQTPGQGLQFLFEYFSETQRNKGNFPGRFSGRQFSNSRSEMNVSTLELGDSALYLCASSPFQSTDTQYFGPGTRLTVL.

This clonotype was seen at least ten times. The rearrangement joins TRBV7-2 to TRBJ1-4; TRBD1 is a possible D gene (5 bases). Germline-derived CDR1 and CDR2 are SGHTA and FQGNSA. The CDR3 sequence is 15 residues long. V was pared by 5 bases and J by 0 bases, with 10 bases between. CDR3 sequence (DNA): TGTGCCAGCAGCAGCCGGGGGACAACTAATGAAAAACTGTTTTTT. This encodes CASSSRGTTNEKLFF.

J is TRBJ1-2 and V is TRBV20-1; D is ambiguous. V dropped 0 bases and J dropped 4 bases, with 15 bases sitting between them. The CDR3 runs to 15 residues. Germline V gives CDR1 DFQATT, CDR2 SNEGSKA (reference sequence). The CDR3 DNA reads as TGCAGTGCTAGAGATGGGAGCTGGTTCACCTATGGCTACACCTTC. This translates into CSARDGSWFTYGYTF.

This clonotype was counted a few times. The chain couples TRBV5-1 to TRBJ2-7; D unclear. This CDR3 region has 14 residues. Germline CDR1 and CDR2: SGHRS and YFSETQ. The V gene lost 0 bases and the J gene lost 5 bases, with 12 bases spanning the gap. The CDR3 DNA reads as TGCGCCAGCAGCTTGGAGGCTAGAAGCCACGAGCAGTACTTC. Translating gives CASSLEARSHEQYF.

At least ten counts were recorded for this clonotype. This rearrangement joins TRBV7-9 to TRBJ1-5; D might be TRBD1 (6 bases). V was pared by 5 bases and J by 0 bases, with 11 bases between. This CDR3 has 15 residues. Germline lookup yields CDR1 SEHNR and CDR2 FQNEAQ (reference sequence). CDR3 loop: CASSKGGYSNQPQHF. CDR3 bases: TGTGCCAGCAGCAAGGGGGGGTATAGCAATCAGCCCCAGCATTTT.

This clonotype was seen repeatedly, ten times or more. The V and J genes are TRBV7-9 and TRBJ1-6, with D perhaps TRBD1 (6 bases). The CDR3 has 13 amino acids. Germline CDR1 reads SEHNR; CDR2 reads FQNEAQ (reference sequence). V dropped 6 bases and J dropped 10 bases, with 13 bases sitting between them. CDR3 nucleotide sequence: TGTGCCAGCAGTCCAGAGGGGGAATCACCCCTCCACTTT. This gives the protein CASSPEGESPLHF.

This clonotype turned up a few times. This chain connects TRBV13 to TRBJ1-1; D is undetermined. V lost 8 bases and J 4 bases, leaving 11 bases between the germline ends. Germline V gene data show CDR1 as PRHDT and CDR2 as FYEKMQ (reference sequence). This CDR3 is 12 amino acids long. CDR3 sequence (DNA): TGTGCCAGCGGCGAAGCGAGCACTGAAGCTTTCTTT. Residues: CASGEASTEAFF.

The CDR3 loop is CASSWEDGGAYEQYF. The CDR3 coding sequence is TGTGCCAGCAGCTGGGAGGACGGCGGTGCCTACGAGCAGTACTTC. The chain couples TRBV7-9 to TRBJ2-7; D is possibly TRBD2 (6 bases). V was trimmed by 4 bases and J by 2 bases, leaving 15 bases between them. The length of the CDR3 is 15 residues. Germline loops: CDR1 SEHNR, CDR2 FQNEAQ (reference sequence).

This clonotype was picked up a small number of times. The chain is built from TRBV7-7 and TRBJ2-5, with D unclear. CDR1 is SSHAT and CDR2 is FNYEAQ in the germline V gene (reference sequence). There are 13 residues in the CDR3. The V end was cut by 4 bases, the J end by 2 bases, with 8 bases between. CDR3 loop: CASSSLGQETQYF. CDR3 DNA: TGTGCCAGCAGCTCCCTAGGTCAAGAGACCCAGTACTTC.

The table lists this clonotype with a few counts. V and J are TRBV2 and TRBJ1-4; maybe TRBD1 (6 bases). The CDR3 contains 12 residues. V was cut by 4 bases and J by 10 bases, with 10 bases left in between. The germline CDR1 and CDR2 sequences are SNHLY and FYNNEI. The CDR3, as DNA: TGTGCCAGCAGTGTTGAGGGGGGAAAACTGTTTTTT. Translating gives CASSVEGGKLFF.

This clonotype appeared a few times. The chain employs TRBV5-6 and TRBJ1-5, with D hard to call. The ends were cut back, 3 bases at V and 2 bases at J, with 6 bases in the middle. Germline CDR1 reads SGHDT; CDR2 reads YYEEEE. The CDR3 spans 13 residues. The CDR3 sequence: CASSSGRNQPQHF. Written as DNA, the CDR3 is TGTGCCAGCAGCTCCGGGCGCAATCAGCCCCAGCATTTT.